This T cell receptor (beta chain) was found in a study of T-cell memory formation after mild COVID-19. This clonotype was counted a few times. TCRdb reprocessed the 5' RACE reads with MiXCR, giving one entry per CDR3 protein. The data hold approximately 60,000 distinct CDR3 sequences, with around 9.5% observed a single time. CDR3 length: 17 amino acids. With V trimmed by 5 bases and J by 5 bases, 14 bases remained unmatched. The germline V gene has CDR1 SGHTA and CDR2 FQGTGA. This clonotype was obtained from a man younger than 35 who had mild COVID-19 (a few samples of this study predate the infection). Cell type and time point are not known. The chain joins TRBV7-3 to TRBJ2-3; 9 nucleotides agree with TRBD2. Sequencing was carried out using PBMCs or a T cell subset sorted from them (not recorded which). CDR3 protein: CASSAWGRASGKDTQYF. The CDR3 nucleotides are TGTGCCAGCAGCGCCTGGGGACGGGCTAGCGGGAAAGATACGCAGTATTTT.